Below are 30 T cell receptor beta chains sequenced from a single sample in a study of shared clonotypes between healthy human individuals. Profiled with immunoSEQ multiplex PCR; TCRdb holds only in-frame clones, not every one. The profile shows millions of clones, 85% to 95% of them singletons. Only CD45RO-negative cells positively selected for CCR7 counted as naive CD8 cells, so terminally differentiated effector memory CD45RA+ cells were excluded. Specimen: naive CD8+ T cells sorted from blood. These receptors came from a man younger than 35 in good health.

The chain couples TRBV6-1 to TRBJ1-6; tentative D call: TRBD1 (6 bases). The CDR3 has 15 residues. V was clipped by 5 bases and J by 1 base, with 9 bases between them. The V gene's germline CDR1 is MNHNS and CDR2 SASEGT. The CDR3 DNA is TGTGCCAGCAGTCAGGGGCGGTCCTATAATTCACCCCTCCACTTT. Translated: CASSQGRSYNSPLHF.

This clone was recorded once. This CDR3 is also generated by other DNA sequences in the sample. The J gene is TRBJ2-7, the V gene TRBV7-6; 8 bases match TRBD1. Germline trimming cut 2 bases from V and 6 bases from J; bases unmatched to any gene: 3. This CDR3 region has 13 residues. Germline assignment: CDR1 SGHVS and CDR2 FNYEAQ. CDR3 nucleotide sequence: TGTGCCAGCAGCTTAAGCACAGGGGGCGAGCAGTACTTC. It codes for CASSLSTGGEQYF.

The V and J genes are TRBV9 and TRBJ2-3, with 9 bases identical to TRBD2. CDR1 and CDR2 from the germline V gene are SGDLS and YYNGEE. The CDR3 has 18 residues. The V gene end was trimmed by 0 bases and the J gene end by 1 base; junction bases not matched to a gene: 9. The CDR3 here is CASSVARLAGKGTDTQYF. The DNA of the CDR3 is TGTGCCAGCAGCGTAGCCCGTCTAGCGGGAAAAGGCACAGATACGCAGTATTTT. Full variable domain (outside the CDR3, taken from reference TRBV9 and TRBJ2-3): DSGVTQTPKHLITATGQRVTLRCSPRSGDLSVYWYQQSLDQGLQFLIQYYNGEERAKGNILERFSAQQFPDLHSELNLSSLELGDSALYFCASSVARLAGKGTDTQYFGPGTRLTVL.

This clone was counted a single time. The rearrangement links TRBV10-1 to TRBJ1-5, with TRBD1 identical over 8 bases. CDR1 is WNHNN and CDR2 is SYGVQD in the germline V gene (reference sequence). The CDR3 has 13 amino acids. The junction had 1 base not matched to a gene; V was cut back by 2 bases and J by 7 bases. The CDR3 nucleotides read TGCGCCAGCAGTGAGGGACAGGGCCAGCCCCAGCATTTT. Its translation is CASSEGQGQPQHF.

This sequence joins TRBV5-1 and TRBJ2-7; D ambiguous. This CDR3 region has 14 residues. The V end was cut by 4 bases, the J end by 3 bases, with 14 bases between. Germline V CDR1 and CDR2: SGHRS, YFSETQ. As DNA, the CDR3 is TGCGCCAGCAGCCCCCCGGGCATCCTCTACGAGCAGTACTTC. It codes for CASSPPGILYEQYF.

V and J are TRBV13 and TRBJ1-1; 7 bases match TRBD1. The germline gives CDR1 PRHDT, CDR2 FYEKMQ (reference sequence). The J segment lost 3 bases and the V segment lost 5 bases, leaving 12 bases of the junction unmatched. The CDR3 consists of 16 residues. CDR3 loop: CASSPRDSEPHTEAFF. The CDR3 DNA follows: TGTGCCAGCAGCCCCCGGGACAGTGAACCCCACACTGAAGCTTTCTTT.

The chain links TRBV9 to TRBJ2-5, with D possibly being TRBD1 (6 bases). CDR3 length: 14 residues. V was pared by 6 bases and J by 5 bases, with 17 bases between. Germline-derived CDR1 and CDR2 are SGDLS and YYNGEE. CDR3 sequence reads: CASNPQGLRETQYF. The DNA of the CDR3 is TGTGCCAGCAATCCCCAGGGGCTGAGGGAGACCCAGTACTTC. Full variable domain (outside the CDR3, taken from reference TRBV9 and TRBJ2-5): DSGVTQTPKHLITATGQRVTLRCSPRSGDLSVYWYQQSLDQGLQFLIQYYNGEERAKGNILERFSAQQFPDLHSELNLSSLELGDSALYFCASNPQGLRETQYFGPGTRLLVL.

The chain's CDR3 is CAWGMLAGGLNEQFF. In DNA form, the CDR3 reads TGTGCCTGGGGGATGCTAGCGGGAGGGCTCAATGAGCAGTTCTTC. The V gene is TRBV30, the J gene TRBJ2-1; TRBD2 matches 12 bases. Germline CDR1 and CDR2: GTSNPN and SVGIG (reference sequence). The CDR3 sequence is 15 residues long. The junction had 8 bases not matched to a gene; V was cut back by 5 bases and J by 6 bases.

The chain joins TRBV2 to TRBJ1-1; D possibly corresponds to TRBD1 (5 bases). This CDR3 has 16 residues. Trimming removed 4 bases from V and 2 bases from J, with 17 bases in between. From germline, CDR1 is SNHLY and CDR2 FYNNEI. For the CDR3, the DNA is TGTGCCAGCAGTGTACCTATGACAGAATTAAACACTGAAGCTTTCTTT. This gives the protein CASSVPMTELNTEAFF.

The chain joins TRBV12-2 to TRBJ2-7; the D segment call TRBD1 is taken from the table without a DNA check. TRBV12-2 is an annotated pseudogene. This CDR3 has 15 residues. In DNA, the CDR3 is TGTGCAAGTCGCTTAGGACAGGGGGAGGGCTACGAGCAGTACTTC. Translating gives CASRLGQGEGYEQYF.

The chain is built from TRBV25-1 and TRBJ1-1, with D perhaps TRBD1 (6 bases). The CDR3 runs 11 residues. The V end lost 10 bases, the J end lost 5 bases, and 11 bases lay between the germline ends. CDR1 MGHDK and CDR2 SYGVNS come from the germline V gene. CDR3 protein: CATRGGTEAFF. CDR3 coding DNA: TGTGCCACCCGAGGGGGAACTGAAGCTTTCTTT.

The V and J genes are TRBV4-1 and TRBJ2-1; 11 positions agree with TRBD2. J lost 6 bases, V lost 0 bases, and 1 base had no gene match. Germline-derived CDR1 and CDR2 are MGHRA and YSYEKL. The CDR3 runs to 15 residues. The CDR3, as DNA: TGCGCCAGCAGCCAAGATCTAGCGGGAGGCAATGAGCAGTTCTTC. It yields the protein CASSQDLAGGNEQFF.

About this clone itself: The same CDR3 arises from other DNA sequences in this sample as well. The CDR3 coding sequence is TGTGCCAGCTCACCCACTGGTGGGTCCTACGAGCAGTACTTC. Amino acid sequence: CASSPTGGSYEQYF. V usage is TRBV18 and J usage is TRBJ2-7; D ambiguous. The CDR3 is 14 amino acids. The V gene's germline CDR1 is KGHSH and CDR2 LQKENI. The V gene lost 3 bases and the J gene lost 1 base, with 10 bases spanning the gap.

Comments on this clone: The same CDR3 arises from other DNA sequences in this sample as well. This chain joins TRBV27 and TRBJ2-2, with TRBD1 identical over 7 bases. J gave up 2 bases and V 2 bases, and 2 bases lay outside the gene matches. The CDR3 has 15 residues. Germline lookup yields CDR1 MNHEY and CDR2 SMNVEV (reference sequence). In DNA, the CDR3 is TGTGCCAGCAGTTTAAGGGACAGTAACACCGGGGAGCTGTTTTTT. Translating gives CASSLRDSNTGELFF.

The chain has TRBV30 and TRBJ2-7; 8 bases are a match to TRBD1. CDR3 length equals 13 residues. Per the germline V gene, CDR1 is GTSNPN and CDR2 is SVGIG (reference sequence). The ends lost 0 bases at V and 5 bases at J; junction bases unmatched: 3. The DNA of the CDR3 is TGTGCCTGGAGTGTACCAGGGGGCGACGAGCAGTACTTC. Its protein is CAWSVPGGDEQYF.

The V gene is TRBV9, the J gene TRBJ1-2, with D possibly being TRBD1 (5 bases). The germline V and J ends were trimmed by 4 bases and 6 bases, with 22 bases remaining between them. The CDR3 covers 16 residues. In germline, CDR1 is SGDLS, CDR2 YYNGEE. The CDR3 bases are TGTGCCAGCAGCCAAGACGGCGTGAGGGGCTCTCATGGCTACACCTTC. The encoded protein is CASSQDGVRGSHGYTF.

The chain is built from TRBV28 and TRBJ1-1; D gene ambiguous. The CDR3 covers 15 residues. V was shortened by 7 bases and J by 2 bases, with 17 bases between the two germline ends. CDR1 is MDHEN and CDR2 is SYDVKM in the germline V gene. In DNA, the CDR3 is TGTGCCAGCACAGTCTTCGGAGAGTTTAACACTGAAGCTTTCTTT. The encoded protein is CASTVFGEFNTEAFF. The full variable domain, with the rest looked up from reference TRBV28 and TRBJ1-1, is DVKVTQSSRYLVKRTGEKVFLECVQDMDHENMFWYRQDPGLGLRLIYFSYDVKMKEKGDIPEGYSVSREKKERFSLILESASTNQTSMYLCASTVFGEFNTEAFFGQGTRLTVV.

The V and J genes are TRBV11-3 and TRBJ1-3; D gene unclear. This CDR3 has 14 amino acids. The germline V and J ends were trimmed by 9 bases and 0 bases, with 12 bases remaining between them. CDR1 is SGHNT and CDR2 is YENEEA in the germline V gene. The CDR3, as DNA: TGTGCCAGGAGAGGCCGGAGCTCTGGAAACACCATATATTTT. Translating gives CARRGRSSGNTIYF.

The genes are TRBV19 and TRBJ2-3; D not certain. Germline V CDR1 and CDR2: LNHDA, SQIVND (reference sequence). The V gene lost 4 bases and the J gene lost 11 bases, with 13 bases spanning the gap. The CDR3 consists of 12 residues. This CDR3 reads CASSNDGLKQYF. DNA of the CDR3: TGTGCCAGTAGTAACGACGGTTTAAAGCAGTATTTT.

This clone was detected once. The gene calls are TRBV9 and TRBJ2-3, with 7 positions matching TRBD2. With 0 bases clipped from V and 2 bases from J, the junction kept 6 bases outside the gene matches. Germline V gene sequence: CDR1 SGDLS, CDR2 YYNGEE. This CDR3 has 16 residues. CDR3 DNA sequence: TGTGCCAGCAGCGTAGGGCCCAGCGGGGCCACAGATACGCAGTATTTT. It yields the protein CASSVGPSGATDTQYF.

The chain's CDR3 is CASSEADNYGYTF. CDR3 bases: TGTGCCAGCAGTGAAGCCGATAACTATGGCTACACCTTC. The V call is TRBV2, the J call TRBJ1-2, with no clear D. CDR3 length: 13 amino acids. V lost 0 bases, J lost 1 base, and 3 bases lay in between. Germline assignment: CDR1 SNHLY and CDR2 FYNNEI.

This chain uses TRBV4-1 with TRBJ2-7, with D possibly matching TRBD2 (5 bases). The germline V gene encodes CDR1 MGHRA and CDR2 YSYEKL. Trimming shortened V by 4 bases and J by 3 bases, and 16 bases separated the two germline ends. This CDR3 has 15 amino acids. The CDR3 region is CASSLSSSGFYEQYF. CDR3 nucleotide sequence: TGCGCCAGCAGCCTCTCAAGTTCGGGATTCTACGAGCAGTACTTC.

The chain combines TRBV9 with TRBJ2-7; 11 positions match TRBD1. Germline values: CDR1 SGDLS, CDR2 YYNGEE. Trimming cost V 3 bases and J 1 base; bases outside gene matches: 6. The CDR3 loop spans 16 amino acids. The CDR3: CASSAAGQGASYEQYF. The CDR3 DNA sequence: TGTGCCAGCAGCGCCGCCGGACAGGGGGCTTCCTACGAGCAGTACTTC.

The V gene is TRBV7-6, the J gene TRBJ2-3; 9 nucleotides agree with TRBD2. CDR3 length equals 17 residues. After removal of 1 base from V and 3 bases from J, the junction contained 8 bases not matched to a gene. Germline V CDR1 and CDR2: SGHVS, FNYEAQ. Written as DNA, the CDR3 is TGTGCCAGCAGCTTAGGAGGGGCGGGAGGGATGACAGATACGCAGTATTTT. Encoded protein: CASSLGGAGGMTDTQYF.

This chain uses TRBV4-1 with TRBJ2-5; D tentatively fits TRBD1 or TRBD2 (6 bases each). V shed 1 base and J shed 5 bases, with 14 bases lying between them. The CDR3 runs 15 residues. CDR1 is MGHRA, CDR2 YSYEKL, per germline. CDR3 residues: CASSQVRGDSETQYF. In DNA form, the CDR3 reads TGCGCCAGCAGCCAAGTAAGGGGGGATTCGGAGACCCAGTACTTC.

The rearrangement joins TRBV28 to TRBJ1-4, with D tentatively TRBD1 (6 bases). This CDR3 comprises 13 residues. Germline V gene data show CDR1 as MDHEN and CDR2 as SYDVKM. V lost 6 bases to trimming and J lost 5 bases, with 10 bases between them. The chain's CDR3 is CASRPGQNEKLFF. The CDR3 nucleotides are TGTGCCAGCAGGCCAGGACAGAATGAAAAACTGTTTTTT.

The chain joins TRBV5-1 to TRBJ2-7; possible D gene TRBD2, 5 bases. This CDR3 comprises 15 residues. The V end lost 2 bases, the J end lost 2 bases, and 14 bases lay between the germline ends. Germline CDR1 and CDR2: SGHRS and YFSETQ. The CDR3 region is CASSFLEGSTYEQYF. CDR3 DNA sequence: TGCGCCAGCAGCTTCCTAGAGGGATCCACCTACGAGCAGTACTTC.

The chain joins TRBV2 to TRBJ1-1; 8 bases are shared with TRBD1. Germline trimming cut 7 bases from V and 4 bases from J; bases unmatched to any gene: 14. The CDR3 has 16 residues. Per germline, CDR1 SNHLY and CDR2 FYNNEI. CDR3 nucleotides: TGTGCCAGCAACCGAATCCCGGACAGGGTGAGCACTGAAGCTTTCTTT. Its protein is CASNRIPDRVSTEAFF. Together with reference TRBV2 and TRBJ1-1, the CDR3 gives the full variable domain: EPEVTQTPSHQVTQMGQEVILRCVPISNHLYFYWYRQILGQKVEFLVSFYNNEISEKSEIFDDQFSVERPDGSNFTLKIRSTKLEDSAMYFCASNRIPDRVSTEAFFGQGTRLTVV.

Concerning this clone itself: Other DNA sequences in this specimen translate into the identical CDR3. The chain uses TRBV11-2 and TRBJ2-1; unclear D gene. Germline CDR1 and CDR2: SGHAT and FQNNGV. The CDR3 length is 12 residues. Trimming took off 4 bases at V and 6 bases at J, with 7 bases between the two ends. CDR3 residues: CASSSPSNEQFF. The DNA for the CDR3 is TGTGCCAGCAGCTCCCCCAGCAATGAGCAGTTCTTC.

The chain carries TRBV28 and TRBJ2-7, with D possibly being TRBD1 or TRBD2 (5 bases each). The germline V and J ends were trimmed by 7 bases and 7 bases, with 20 bases remaining between them. CDR1 is MDHEN and CDR2 is SYDVKM in the germline V gene. The CDR3 contains 14 residues. CDR3 bases: TGTGCCAGCAACGGGGCCCTTTTAGGGGAAGAGCAGTACTTC. Protein product: CASNGALLGEEQYF.